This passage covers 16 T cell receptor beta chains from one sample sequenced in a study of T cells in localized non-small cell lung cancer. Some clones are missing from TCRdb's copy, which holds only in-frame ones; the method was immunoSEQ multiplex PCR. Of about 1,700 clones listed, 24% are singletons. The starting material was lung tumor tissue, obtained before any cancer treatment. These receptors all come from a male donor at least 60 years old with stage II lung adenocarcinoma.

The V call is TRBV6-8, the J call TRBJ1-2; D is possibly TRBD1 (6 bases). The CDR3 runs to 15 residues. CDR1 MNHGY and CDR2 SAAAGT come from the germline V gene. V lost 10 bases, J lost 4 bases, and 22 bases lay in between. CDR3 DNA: TGTGCCATCCTAAAACCCAGGGGAAGAGGCTATGGCTACACCTTC. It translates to CAILKPRGRGYGYTF.

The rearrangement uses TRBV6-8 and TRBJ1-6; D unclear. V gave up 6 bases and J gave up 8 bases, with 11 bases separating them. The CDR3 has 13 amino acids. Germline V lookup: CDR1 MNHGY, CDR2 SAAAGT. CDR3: CASSEGTYSPLHF. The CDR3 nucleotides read TGTGCCAGCAGCGAGGGCACGTATTCACCCCTCCACTTT.

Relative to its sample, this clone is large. This chain's CDR3 is CASSLGFLAEQYV. CDR3 DNA sequence: TGTGCCAGCAGCTTAGGATTCCTCGCCGAGCAGTACGTC. The V and J genes are TRBV7-2 and TRBJ2-7; D is uncertain. Germline assignment: CDR1 SGHTA and CDR2 FQGNSA. Trimming removed 1 base at V and 6 bases at J, with 10 bases between. This CDR3 region has 13 residues.

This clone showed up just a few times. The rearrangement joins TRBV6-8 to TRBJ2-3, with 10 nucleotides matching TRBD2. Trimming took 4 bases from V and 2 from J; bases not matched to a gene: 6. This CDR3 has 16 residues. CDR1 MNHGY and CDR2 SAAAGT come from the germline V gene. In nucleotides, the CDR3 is TGTGCCAGCAGTTTAGCGGGGGGCACGAACACAGATACGCAGTATTTT. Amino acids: CASSLAGGTNTDTQYF.

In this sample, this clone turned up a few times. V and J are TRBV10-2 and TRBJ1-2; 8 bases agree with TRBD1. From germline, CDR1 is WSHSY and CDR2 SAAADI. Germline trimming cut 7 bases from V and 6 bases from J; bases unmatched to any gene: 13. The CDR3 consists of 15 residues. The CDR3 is CASNQGAVTADGYTF. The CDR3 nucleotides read TGCGCCAGCAATCAGGGGGCGGTCACAGCCGATGGCTACACCTTC.

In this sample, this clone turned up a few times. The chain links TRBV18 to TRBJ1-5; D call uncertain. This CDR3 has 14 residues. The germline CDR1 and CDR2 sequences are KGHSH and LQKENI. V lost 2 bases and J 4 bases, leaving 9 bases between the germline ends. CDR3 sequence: CASSPRQQNQPQHF. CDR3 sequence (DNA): TGTGCCAGCTCACCAAGGCAGCAAAATCAGCCCCAGCATTTT.

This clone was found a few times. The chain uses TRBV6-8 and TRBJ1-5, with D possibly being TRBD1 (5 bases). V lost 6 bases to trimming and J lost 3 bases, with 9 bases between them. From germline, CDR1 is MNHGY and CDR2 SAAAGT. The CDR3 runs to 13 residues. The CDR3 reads CASRGAANQPQHF. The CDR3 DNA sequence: TGTGCCAGCAGAGGGGCCGCCAATCAGCCCCAGCATTTT.

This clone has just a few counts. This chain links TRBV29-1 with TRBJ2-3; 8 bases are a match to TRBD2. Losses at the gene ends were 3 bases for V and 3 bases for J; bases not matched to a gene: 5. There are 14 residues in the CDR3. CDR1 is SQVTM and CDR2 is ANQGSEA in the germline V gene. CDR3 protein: CSVDGGGRTDTQYF. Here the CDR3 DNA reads TGCAGCGTTGATGGCGGGGGGCGGACAGATACGCAGTATTTT.

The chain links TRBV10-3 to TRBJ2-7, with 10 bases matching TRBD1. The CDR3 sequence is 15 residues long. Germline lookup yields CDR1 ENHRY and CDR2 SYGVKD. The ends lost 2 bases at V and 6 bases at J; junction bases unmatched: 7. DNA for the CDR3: TGTGCCATCAGTGAGACCCGGGACAGGGGTGGCGAGCAGTACTTC. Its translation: CAISETRDRGGEQYF.

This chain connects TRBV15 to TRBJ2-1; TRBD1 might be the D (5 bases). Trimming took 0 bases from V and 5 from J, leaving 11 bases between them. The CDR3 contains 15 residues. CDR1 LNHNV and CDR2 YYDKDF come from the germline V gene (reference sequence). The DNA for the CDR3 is TGTGCCACCAGCAGAGATTCGGACACCAACAATGAGCAGTTCTTC. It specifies CATSRDSDTNNEQFF.

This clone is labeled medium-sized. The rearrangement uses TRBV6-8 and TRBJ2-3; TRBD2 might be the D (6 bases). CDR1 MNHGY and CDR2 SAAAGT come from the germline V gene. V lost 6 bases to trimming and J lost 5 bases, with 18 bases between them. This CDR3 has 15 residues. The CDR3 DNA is TGTGCCAGCAGCCCTGGTCTTAGCGGTGGAGATACGCAGTATTTT. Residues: CASSPGLSGGDTQYF.

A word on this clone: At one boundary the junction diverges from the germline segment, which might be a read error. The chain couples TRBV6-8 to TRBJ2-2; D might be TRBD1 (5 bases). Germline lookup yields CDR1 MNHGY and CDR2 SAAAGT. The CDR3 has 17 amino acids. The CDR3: CAISGTTVSPNTGELFF. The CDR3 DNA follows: TGTGCCATCAGTGGCACGACAGTTTCTCCGAACACCGGGGAGCTGTTTTTT.

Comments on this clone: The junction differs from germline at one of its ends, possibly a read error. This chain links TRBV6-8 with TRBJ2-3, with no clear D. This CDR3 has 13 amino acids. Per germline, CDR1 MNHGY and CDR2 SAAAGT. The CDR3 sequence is CASSDSTTDTQYF. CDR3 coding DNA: TGTGCCAGCAGTGACTCGACCACAGATACGCAGTATTTT.

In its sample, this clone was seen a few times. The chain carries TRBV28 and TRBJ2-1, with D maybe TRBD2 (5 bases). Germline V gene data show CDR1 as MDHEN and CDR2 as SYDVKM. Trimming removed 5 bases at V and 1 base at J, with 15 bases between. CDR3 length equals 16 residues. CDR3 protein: CASSARTVTSYNEQFF. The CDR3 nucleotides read TGTGCCAGCAGTGCCCGGACTGTCACTTCCTACAATGAGCAGTTCTTC.

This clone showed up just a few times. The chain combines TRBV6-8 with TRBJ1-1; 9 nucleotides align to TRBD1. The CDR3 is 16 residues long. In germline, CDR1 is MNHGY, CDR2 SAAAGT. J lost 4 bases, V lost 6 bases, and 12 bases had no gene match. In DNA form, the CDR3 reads TGTGCCAGCAGCCGCGGGACAGGGAGAAGGGCCACTGAAGCTTTCTTT. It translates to CASSRGTGRRATEAFF.

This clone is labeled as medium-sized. The CDR3 reads CASSVPDRGGGYTF. CDR3 DNA sequence: TGTGCCAGCAGCGTTCCGGACAGGGGAGGCGGCTACACCTTC. The genes are TRBV11-3 and TRBJ1-2, with TRBD1 matching 9 bases. Germline V gene data show CDR1 as SGHNT and CDR2 as YENEEA. The CDR3 consists of 14 residues. The ends lost 5 bases at V and 8 bases at J; junction bases unmatched: 9.